Following are 24 T cell receptor beta chains from one sample sequenced in a study of T cell changes during pregnancy in multiple sclerosis. Some clones are missing from TCRdb's copy, which holds only in-frame ones; the method was immunoSEQ multiplex PCR. The sample has about 70,000 clones, about 90% seen once. The specimen was CD4+ T cells from peripheral blood mononuclear cells, collected after pregnancy. The receptors here all came from a female donor with multiple sclerosis, enrolled in a pregnancy study.

The V call is TRBV6-1, the J call TRBJ1-1; the D gene is possibly TRBD1 (6 bases). Germline values: CDR1 MNHNS, CDR2 SASEGT. V dropped 7 bases and J dropped 4 bases, with 19 bases sitting between them. The CDR3 is 15 amino acids. CDR3 sequence: CASTQRGGAGTEAFF. The CDR3 DNA follows: TGTGCCAGCACTCAAAGGGGGGGGGCGGGCACTGAAGCTTTCTTT.

The rearrangement uses TRBV5-1 and TRBJ2-1; maybe TRBD1 (5 bases). V shed 0 bases and J shed 2 bases, with 12 bases lying between them. The CDR3 runs to 16 residues. Germline values: CDR1 SGHRS, CDR2 YFSETQ. The CDR3 is CASSLDRQFAYNEQFF. The DNA for the CDR3 is TGCGCCAGCAGCTTGGACAGACAGTTTGCCTACAATGAGCAGTTCTTC. The whole variable domain, filled in from reference TRBV5-1 and TRBJ2-1, reads KAGVTQTPRYLIKTRGQQVTLSCSPISGHRSVSWYQQTPGQGLQFLFEYFSETQRNKGNFPGRFSGRQFSNSRSEMNVSTLELGDSALYLCASSLDRQFAYNEQFFGPGTRLTVL.

The genes are TRBV5-1 and TRBJ1-2; 7 bases line up with TRBD1. Germline loops: CDR1 SGHRS, CDR2 YFSETQ. J gave up 0 bases and V 5 bases, and 7 bases lay outside the gene matches. This CDR3 is 15 amino acids long. The CDR3 bases are TGCGCCAGCAGGATAGGGGACAGTACTAACTATGGCTACACCTTC. This gives the protein CASRIGDSTNYGYTF.

The CDR3 spells CASSPERGVSYEQYF. Written as DNA, the CDR3 is TGTGCCAGCTCACCAGAGCGGGGGGTATCCTACGAGCAGTACTTC. This chain joins TRBV18 and TRBJ2-7; 9 bases agree with TRBD2. The CDR3 consists of 15 residues. With V trimmed by 2 bases and J by 1 base, 3 bases remained unmatched. The germline V gene has CDR1 KGHSH and CDR2 LQKENI.

The V and J genes are TRBV19 and TRBJ1-1; D perhaps matches TRBD1 (5 bases). V was trimmed by 7 bases and J by 1 base, leaving 10 bases between them. CDR1 is LNHDA, CDR2 SQIVND, per germline (reference sequence). This CDR3 is 13 amino acids long. The CDR3 nucleotides read TGTGCCAGTACCACAACAGGGAACACTGAAGCTTTCTTT. Translation: CASTTTGNTEAFF. The full variable domain, with the rest looked up from reference TRBV19 and TRBJ1-1, is DGGITQSPKYLFRKEGQNVTLSCEQNLNHDAMYWYRQDPGQGLRLIYYSQIVNDFQKGDIAEGYSVSREKKESFPLTVTSAQKNPTAFYLCASTTTGNTEAFFGQGTRLTVV.

The chain recombines TRBV18 with TRBJ1-1, with D possibly TRBD1 on 6 matching bases. Trimming pared 4 bases from V and 5 bases from J, leaving 20 bases between. The germline V gene has CDR1 KGHSH and CDR2 LQKENI. CDR3 length equals 16 residues. CDR3 sequence reads: CASSRSIKGERTEAFF. The DNA for the CDR3 is TGTGCCAGCTCACGTTCCATAAAGGGGGAAAGGACTGAAGCTTTCTTT.

This sequence joins TRBV6-1 and TRBJ1-2; 7 bases align to TRBD1. CDR1 and CDR2 from the germline V gene are MNHNS and SASEGT. The V segment lost 9 bases and the J segment 8 bases; nucleotides outside the gene matches: 18. CDR3 length: 15 amino acids. CDR3 region: CASNQVTRQGGGYTF. The CDR3 DNA follows: TGTGCCAGTAACCAAGTCACCCGACAGGGCGGGGGCTACACCTTC.

This clone was seen a handful of times. This rearrangement joins TRBV19 to TRBJ1-3; D remains unclear. The germline V and J ends were trimmed by 1 base and 1 base, with 17 bases remaining between them. Germline lookup yields CDR1 LNHDA and CDR2 SQIVND (reference sequence). The CDR3 is 18 residues long. The CDR3 loop reads CASSIARNLTVSGNTIYF. The CDR3 DNA is TGTGCCAGTAGTATAGCCAGGAACCTTACAGTTTCTGGAAACACCATATATTTT.

This clone was observed once. The chain links TRBV5-1 to TRBJ2-7; TRBD1 agrees at 11 bases. The germline V gene has CDR1 SGHRS and CDR2 YFSETQ. The CDR3 contains 14 residues. Unmatched junction bases numbered 6, after V lost 4 bases and J lost 6 bases. CDR3 nucleotide sequence: TGCGCCAGCAGCGTGGACAGGGGGCTCTCCGAGCAGTACTTC. Residues: CASSVDRGLSEQYF.

This clone was seen ten or more times. DNA for the CDR3: TGCGCCAGCAGCTTAAGGACAGGGCCGCAACTAAACTATGGCTACACCTTC. It codes for CASSLRTGPQLNYGYTF. The chain employs TRBV5-1 and TRBJ1-2; 8 nucleotides align to TRBD1. With V trimmed by 2 bases and J by 2 bases, 11 bases remained unmatched. The CDR3 has 17 amino acids. Germline assignment: CDR1 SGHRS and CDR2 YFSETQ.

This chain uses TRBV19 with TRBJ2-1; 13 nucleotides align to TRBD2. CDR1 is LNHDA and CDR2 is SQIVND in the germline V gene (reference sequence). The CDR3 totals 14 residues. V was clipped by 9 bases and J by 8 bases; unmatched bases: 7. CDR3 DNA sequence: TGTGCCAGCCGTACTAGCGGGGGGGCCGATGAGCAGTTCTTC. Its protein product is CASRTSGGADEQFF.

The chain employs TRBV6-5 and TRBJ2-7; 11 bases are a match to TRBD1. CDR1 and CDR2 from the germline V gene are MNHEY and SVGAGI. J lost 3 bases, V lost 6 bases, and 7 bases had no gene match. The CDR3 spans 15 residues. The CDR3 region has the DNA TGTGCCAGCAGACCGGACAGGGGGCTGTACTACGAGCAGTACTTC. This gives the protein CASRPDRGLYYEQYF.

The V and J genes are TRBV5-5 and TRBJ1-1; no firm D call. Germline loops: CDR1 SGHKS, CDR2 YYEKEE (reference sequence). V lost 3 bases and J 4 bases, leaving 13 bases between the germline ends. The CDR3 totals 14 residues. Here the CDR3 DNA reads TGTGCCAGCAGCTCCCTTGGCGGAGCCACTGAAGCTTTCTTT. Its protein product is CASSSLGGATEAFF.

The chain carries TRBV11-3 and TRBJ2-7; TRBD1 aligns across 8 bases. The V segment lost 1 base and the J segment 5 bases; nucleotides outside the gene matches: 4. Germline CDR1 is SGHNT and CDR2 is YENEEA. This CDR3 has 14 amino acids. In DNA, the CDR3 is TGTGCCAGCAGCTTAGGTACAGGGGGAAACGAGCAGTACTTC. Translation gives CASSLGTGGNEQYF.

The DNA of the CDR3 is TGTGCCAGCAGTGATAGGGGGAGAATGAACACTGAAGCTTTCTTT. It codes for CASSDRGRMNTEAFF. The chain employs TRBV6-1 and TRBJ1-1; the D gene is possibly TRBD1 (6 bases). The CDR3 loop spans 15 amino acids. V dropped 3 bases and J dropped 0 bases, with 11 bases sitting between them. The germline V gene encodes CDR1 MNHNS and CDR2 SASEGT.

V is TRBV30 and J is TRBJ1-5, with a tentative D call TRBD1 (5 bases). Trimming removed 1 base from V and 2 bases from J, with 6 bases in between. This CDR3 is built from 13 residues. CDR1 and CDR2 (germline): GTSNPN, SVGIG (reference sequence). CDR3 nucleotides: TGTGCCTGGAGTGAAGGGGGCAATCAGCCCCAGCATTTT. Protein: CAWSEGGNQPQHF.

The CDR3 DNA follows: TGCAGCGTTTCGCGGCAGATAGATACCTACGAGCAGTACTTC. Amino acid sequence: CSVSRQIDTYEQYF. V is TRBV29-1 and J is TRBJ2-7; D gene unclear. The germline CDR1 and CDR2 sequences are SQVTM and ANQGSEA. The CDR3 runs 14 residues. Trimming pared 5 bases from V and 2 bases from J, leaving 16 bases between.

The chain combines TRBV27 with TRBJ2-5; TRBD1 matches 7 bases. V was clipped by 2 bases and J by 1 base; unmatched bases: 7. The CDR3 runs 16 residues. Germline V gives CDR1 MNHEY, CDR2 SMNVEV (reference sequence). CDR3 loop: CASSLVGGDVQETQYF. In DNA form, the CDR3 reads TGTGCCAGCAGTTTAGTAGGGGGCGACGTCCAAGAGACCCAGTACTTC.

This chain uses TRBV10-3 with TRBJ2-2, with D perhaps matching TRBD1 (5 bases). Trimming removed 3 bases from V and 4 bases from J, with 12 bases in between. The germline V gene encodes CDR1 ENHRY and CDR2 SYGVKD. The CDR3 contains 15 residues. The CDR3 region has the DNA TGTGCCATCAGTGAAAAGGGGCCGGGCACCGGGGAGCTGTTTTTT. It translates to CAISEKGPGTGELFF.

J is TRBJ2-7 and V is TRBV6-5, with D tentatively TRBD1 (5 bases). V lost 2 bases, J lost 2 bases, and 13 bases lay in between. Germline V lookup: CDR1 MNHEY, CDR2 SVGAGI. This CDR3 region has 15 residues. CDR3 in DNA: TGTGCCAGCAGTTACGGGGCAGGGAAGACCTACGAGCAGTACTTC. Amino acid sequence: CASSYGAGKTYEQYF.

This clone was detected once. This chain links TRBV2 with TRBJ1-4; TRBD1 agrees at 8 bases. Trimming cost V 2 bases and J 7 bases; bases outside gene matches: 6. The CDR3 totals 15 residues. From germline, CDR1 is SNHLY and CDR2 FYNNEI. CDR3: CASSEQGALGEKLFF. Here the CDR3 DNA reads TGTGCCAGCAGTGAACAGGGGGCGCTGGGTGAAAAACTGTTTTTT.

The chain links TRBV5-8 to TRBJ1-2; no clear D gene. This CDR3 region has 12 residues. V lost 3 bases to trimming and J lost 8 bases, with 11 bases between them. Looked up from germline, CDR1 is SGHTS and CDR2 is YDEGEE. CDR3 residues: CASSSGLVGYTF. CDR3 DNA: TGTGCCAGCAGCTCGGGTCTAGTAGGCTACACCTTC.

The chain uses TRBV7-6 and TRBJ2-2; D is uncertain. This CDR3 is 13 amino acids long. In germline, CDR1 is SGHVS, CDR2 FNYEAQ. V was cut by 8 bases and J by 6 bases, with 13 bases left in between. CDR3 amino acids: CASSPLRSGELFF. CDR3 in DNA: TGTGCCAGCTCACCCTTGAGATCCGGGGAGCTGTTTTTT.

The chain joins TRBV1 to TRBJ2-1; the table gives TRBD1 as D, unverified against the DNA. TRBV1 is a documented pseudogene. The CDR3 is 17 amino acids. The CDR3 region has the DNA TGCACCAGCAGCCTCCACCCAGAAAGGGGGACACACAATGAGCAGTTCTTC. Its protein is CTSSLHPERGTHNEQFF.